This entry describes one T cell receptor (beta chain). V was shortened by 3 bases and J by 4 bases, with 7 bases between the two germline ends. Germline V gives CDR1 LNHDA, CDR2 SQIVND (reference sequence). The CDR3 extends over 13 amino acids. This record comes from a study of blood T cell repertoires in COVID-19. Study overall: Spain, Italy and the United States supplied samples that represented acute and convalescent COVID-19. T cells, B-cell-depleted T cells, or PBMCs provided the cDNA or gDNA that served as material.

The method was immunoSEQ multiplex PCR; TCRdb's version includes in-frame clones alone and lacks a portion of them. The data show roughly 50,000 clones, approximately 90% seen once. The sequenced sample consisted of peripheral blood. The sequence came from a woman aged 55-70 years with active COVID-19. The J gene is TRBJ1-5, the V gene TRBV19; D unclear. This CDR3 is CASSIEGNQPQHF. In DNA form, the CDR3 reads TGTGCCAGTAGTATCGAGGGTAATCAGCCCCAGCATTTT.